This T cell receptor beta chain is drawn from a study of T cells after yellow fever vaccination. Study-wide points: Re-detected after boosting: most primary clones, almost 98% of CD4 and 80% to 90% of CD8.

In its sample, this clonotype was seen many times. Its antigen is not known. This CDR3 contains 15 residues. Per the germline V gene, CDR1 is SGHRS and CDR2 is YFSETQ. V was shortened by 3 bases and J by 0 bases, with 10 bases between the two germline ends. TCRdb analysed the 5' RACE reads with MiXCR anew, one entry per CDR3 protein. The sample lists a few hundred thousand distinct CDR3 sequences, approximately 3.9% occurring once. The rearrangement uses TRBV5-1 and TRBJ1-3; a weak D match, TRBD1 (6 bases). This TCR was sampled from a young man who received the YFV17D yellow fever vaccine. The input for sequencing was PBMCs, taken 5 days after the yellow fever booster vaccination. The CDR3 nucleotides read TGCGCCAGCAGCTACGACAGGTCCTCTGGAAACACCATATATTTT. As protein: CASSYDRSSGNTIYF.